This T cell receptor (beta chain) was observed in a study of blood T cells in healthy people across ages. The ends were cut back, 0 bases at V and 6 bases at J, with 17 bases in the middle. There are 15 residues in the CDR3. Germline V CDR1 and CDR2: DFQATT, SNEGSKA (reference sequence). A few counts support this clonotype. A second PCR, run for about 6 to 11 cycles, used a sample-barcoded 5' primer plus a J-beta primer mix. A single record per CDR3 protein comes from TCRdb applying MiXCR to the 5' RACE reads. The table includes fewer than 750,000 distinct CDR3 sequences, less than 60% detected once. The material sequenced was blood. The chain employs TRBV20-1 and TRBJ1-2; D is possibly TRBD1 (5 bases). The origin of this receptor is a man at least 80 years old in good health. The CDR3 loop is CSAREGLGTDDGYTF. In nucleotides, the CDR3 is TGCAGTGCTAGAGAGGGGTTGGGGACCGACGATGGCTACACCTTC.